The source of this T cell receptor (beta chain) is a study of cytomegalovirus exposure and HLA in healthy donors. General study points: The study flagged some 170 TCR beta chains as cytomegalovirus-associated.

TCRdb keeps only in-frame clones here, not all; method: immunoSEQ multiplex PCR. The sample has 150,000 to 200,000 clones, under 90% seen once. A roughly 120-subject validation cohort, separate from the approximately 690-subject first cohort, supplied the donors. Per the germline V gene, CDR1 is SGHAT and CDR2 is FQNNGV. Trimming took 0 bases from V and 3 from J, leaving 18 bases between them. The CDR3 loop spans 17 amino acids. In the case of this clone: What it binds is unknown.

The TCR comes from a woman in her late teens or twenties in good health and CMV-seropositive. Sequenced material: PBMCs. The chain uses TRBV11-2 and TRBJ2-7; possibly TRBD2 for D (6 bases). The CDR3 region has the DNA TGTGCCAGCAGCTTAGATTTTAGCGGACACCGGGACTACGAGCAGTACTTC. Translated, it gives CASSLDFSGHRDYEQYF.